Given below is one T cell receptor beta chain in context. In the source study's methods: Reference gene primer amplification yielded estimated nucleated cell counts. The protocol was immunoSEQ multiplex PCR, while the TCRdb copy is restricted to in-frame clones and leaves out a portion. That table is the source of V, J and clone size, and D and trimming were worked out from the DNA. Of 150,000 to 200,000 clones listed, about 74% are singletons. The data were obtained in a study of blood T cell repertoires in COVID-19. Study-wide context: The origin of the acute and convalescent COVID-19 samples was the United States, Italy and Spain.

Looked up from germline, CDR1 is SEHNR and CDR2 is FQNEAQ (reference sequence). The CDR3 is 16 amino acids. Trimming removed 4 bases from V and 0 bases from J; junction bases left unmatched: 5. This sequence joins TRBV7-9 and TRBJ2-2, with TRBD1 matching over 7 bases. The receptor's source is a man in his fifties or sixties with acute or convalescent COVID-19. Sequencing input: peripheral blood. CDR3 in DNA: TGTGCCAGCAGCTCTCGGACAGGAACGAACACCGGGGAGCTGTTTTTT. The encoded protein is CASSSRTGTNTGELFF. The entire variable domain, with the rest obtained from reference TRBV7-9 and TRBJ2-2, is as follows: DTGVSQNPRHKITKRGQNVTFRCDPISEHNRLYWYRQTLGQGPEFLTYFQNEAQLEKSRLLSDRFSAERPKGSFSTLEIQRTEQGDSAMYLCASSSRTGTNTGELFFGEGSRLTVL.